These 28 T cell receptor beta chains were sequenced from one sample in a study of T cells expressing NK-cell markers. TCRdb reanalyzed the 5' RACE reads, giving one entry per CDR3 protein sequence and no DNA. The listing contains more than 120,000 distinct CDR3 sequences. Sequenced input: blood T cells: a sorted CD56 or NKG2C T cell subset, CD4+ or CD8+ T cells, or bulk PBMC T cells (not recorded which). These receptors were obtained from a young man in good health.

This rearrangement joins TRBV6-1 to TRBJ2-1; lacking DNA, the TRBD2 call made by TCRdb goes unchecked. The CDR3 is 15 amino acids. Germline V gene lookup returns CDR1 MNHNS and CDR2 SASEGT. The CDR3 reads CASRSGLAGIDEQFF.

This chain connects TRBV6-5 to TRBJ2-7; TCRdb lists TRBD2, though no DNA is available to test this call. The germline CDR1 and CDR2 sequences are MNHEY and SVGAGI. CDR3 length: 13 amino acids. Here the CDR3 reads CASSYVGLDEQYF.

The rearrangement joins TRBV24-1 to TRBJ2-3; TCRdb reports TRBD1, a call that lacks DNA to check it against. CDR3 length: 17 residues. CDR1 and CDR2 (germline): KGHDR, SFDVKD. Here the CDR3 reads CATSDLGMGGTTDTQYF.

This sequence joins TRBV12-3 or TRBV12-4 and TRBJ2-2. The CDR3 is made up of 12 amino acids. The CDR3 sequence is CASSFGTGELFF.

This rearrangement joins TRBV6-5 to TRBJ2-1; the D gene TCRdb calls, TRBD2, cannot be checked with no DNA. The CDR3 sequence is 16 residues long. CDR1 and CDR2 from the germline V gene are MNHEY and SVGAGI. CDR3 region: CASSPGLAGGYNEQFF.

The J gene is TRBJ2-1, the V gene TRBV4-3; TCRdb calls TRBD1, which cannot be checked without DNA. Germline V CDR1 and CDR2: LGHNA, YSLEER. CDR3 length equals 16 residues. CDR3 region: CASSQVTSLQGNEQFF.

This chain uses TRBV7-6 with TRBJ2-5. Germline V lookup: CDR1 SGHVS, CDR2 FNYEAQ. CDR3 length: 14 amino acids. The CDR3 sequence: CASSLSGNQETQYF.

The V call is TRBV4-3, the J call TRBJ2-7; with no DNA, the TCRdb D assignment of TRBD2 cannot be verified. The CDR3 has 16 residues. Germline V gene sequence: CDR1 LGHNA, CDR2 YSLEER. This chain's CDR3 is CASSQEATGVYYEQYF.

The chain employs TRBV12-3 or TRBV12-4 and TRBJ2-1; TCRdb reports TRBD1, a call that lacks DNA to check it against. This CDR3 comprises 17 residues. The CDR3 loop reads CASSLDGQASSYNEQFF.

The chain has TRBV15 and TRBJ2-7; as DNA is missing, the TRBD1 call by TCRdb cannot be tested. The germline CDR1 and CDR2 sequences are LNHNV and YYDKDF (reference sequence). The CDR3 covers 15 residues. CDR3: CATSRGRDRDHEQYF.

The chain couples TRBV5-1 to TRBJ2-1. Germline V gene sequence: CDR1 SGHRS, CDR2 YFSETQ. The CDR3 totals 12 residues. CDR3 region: CASRLANNEQFF.

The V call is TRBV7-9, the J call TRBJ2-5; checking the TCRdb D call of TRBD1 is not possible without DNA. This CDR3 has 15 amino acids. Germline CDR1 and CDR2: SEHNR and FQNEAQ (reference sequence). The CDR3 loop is CASSSLTGSQETQYF.

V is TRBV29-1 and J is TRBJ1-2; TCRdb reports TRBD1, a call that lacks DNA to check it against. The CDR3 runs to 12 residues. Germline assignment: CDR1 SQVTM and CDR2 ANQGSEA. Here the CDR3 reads CSVLDRDYGYTF.

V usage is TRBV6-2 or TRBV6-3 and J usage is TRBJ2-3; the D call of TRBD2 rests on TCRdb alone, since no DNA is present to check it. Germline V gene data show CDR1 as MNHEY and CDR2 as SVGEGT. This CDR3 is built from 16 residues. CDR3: CASSSSLAGGPHTQYF.

CDR3 in amino acids: CASSYSNAPTDTQYF. J is TRBJ2-3 and V is TRBV6-5; TCRdb names TRBD1, which stays unverified in the absence of DNA. CDR3 length equals 15 residues. In germline, CDR1 is MNHEY, CDR2 SVGAGI.

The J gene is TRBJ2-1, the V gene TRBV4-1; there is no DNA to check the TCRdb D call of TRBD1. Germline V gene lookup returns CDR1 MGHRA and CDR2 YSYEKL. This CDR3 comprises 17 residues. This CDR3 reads CASSQVPLRTGGDEQFF.

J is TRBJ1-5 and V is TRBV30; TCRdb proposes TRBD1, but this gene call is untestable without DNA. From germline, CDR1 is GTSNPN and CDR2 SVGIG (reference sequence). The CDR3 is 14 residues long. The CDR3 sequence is CAWSWSGGGQPQHF.

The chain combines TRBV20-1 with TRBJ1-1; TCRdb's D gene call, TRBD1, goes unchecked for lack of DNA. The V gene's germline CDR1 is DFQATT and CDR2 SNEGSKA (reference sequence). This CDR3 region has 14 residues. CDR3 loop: CSARDVRGNTEAFF.

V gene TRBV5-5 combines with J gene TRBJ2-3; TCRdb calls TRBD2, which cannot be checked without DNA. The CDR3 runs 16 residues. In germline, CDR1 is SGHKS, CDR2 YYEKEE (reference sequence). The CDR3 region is CASSYPGTSGADTQYF. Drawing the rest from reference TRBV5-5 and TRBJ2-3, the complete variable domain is DAGVTQSPTHLIKTRGQQVTLRCSPISGHKSVSWYQQVLGQGPQFIFQYYEKEERGRGNFPDRFSARQFPNYSSELNVNALLLGDSALYLCASSYPGTSGADTQYFGPGTRLTVL.

CDR3 sequence: CASSLRGRNYGYTF. The chain carries TRBV28 and TRBJ1-2; the D gene TCRdb calls, TRBD1, cannot be checked with no DNA. Looked up from germline, CDR1 is MDHEN and CDR2 is SYDVKM. This CDR3 region has 14 residues.

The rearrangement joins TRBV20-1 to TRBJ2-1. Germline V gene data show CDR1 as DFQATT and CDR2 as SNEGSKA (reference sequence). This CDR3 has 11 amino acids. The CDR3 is CSAPSSNEQFF.

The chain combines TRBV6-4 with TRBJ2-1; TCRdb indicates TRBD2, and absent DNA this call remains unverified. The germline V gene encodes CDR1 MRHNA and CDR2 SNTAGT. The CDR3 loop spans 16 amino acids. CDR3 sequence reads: CASSDSGTSGYNEQFF.

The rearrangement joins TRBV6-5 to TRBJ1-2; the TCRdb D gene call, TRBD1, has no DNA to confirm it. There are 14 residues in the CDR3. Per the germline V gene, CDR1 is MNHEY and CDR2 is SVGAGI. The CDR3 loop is CASSYRTGSTDYTF.

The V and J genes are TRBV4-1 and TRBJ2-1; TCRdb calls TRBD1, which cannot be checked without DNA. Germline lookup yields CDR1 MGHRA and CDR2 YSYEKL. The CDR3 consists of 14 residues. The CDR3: CASSQDGGVNEQFF.

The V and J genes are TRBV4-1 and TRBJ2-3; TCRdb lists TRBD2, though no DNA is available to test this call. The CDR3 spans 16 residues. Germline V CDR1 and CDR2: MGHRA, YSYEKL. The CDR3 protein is CASSQAASGSADTQYF.

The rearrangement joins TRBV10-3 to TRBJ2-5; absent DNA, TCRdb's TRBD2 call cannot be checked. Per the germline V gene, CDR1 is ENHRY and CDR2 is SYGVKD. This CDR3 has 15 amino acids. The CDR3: CAISESGLMVETQYF.

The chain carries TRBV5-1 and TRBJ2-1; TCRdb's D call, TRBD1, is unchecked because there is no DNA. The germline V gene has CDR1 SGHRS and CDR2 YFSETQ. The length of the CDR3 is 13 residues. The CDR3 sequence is CASSLQGYNEQFF.

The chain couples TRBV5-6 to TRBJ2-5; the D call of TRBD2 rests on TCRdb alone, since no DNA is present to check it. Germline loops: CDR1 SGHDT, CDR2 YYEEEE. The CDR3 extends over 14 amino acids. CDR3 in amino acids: CASSPGLVQETQYF. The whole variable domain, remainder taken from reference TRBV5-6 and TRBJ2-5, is DAGVTQSPTHLIKTRGQQVTLRCSPKSGHDTVSWYQQALGQGPQFIFQYYEEEERQRGNFPDRFSGHQFPNYSSELNVNALLLGDSALYLCASSPGLVQETQYFGPGTRLLVL.